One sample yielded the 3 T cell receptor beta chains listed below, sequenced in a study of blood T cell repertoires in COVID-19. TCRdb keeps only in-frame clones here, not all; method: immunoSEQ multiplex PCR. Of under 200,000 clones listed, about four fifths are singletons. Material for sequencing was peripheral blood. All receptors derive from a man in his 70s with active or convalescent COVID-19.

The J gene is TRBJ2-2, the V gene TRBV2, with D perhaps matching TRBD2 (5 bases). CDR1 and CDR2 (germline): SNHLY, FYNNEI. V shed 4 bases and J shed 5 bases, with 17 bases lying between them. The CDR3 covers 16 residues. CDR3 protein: CASSVRGGRGTGELFF. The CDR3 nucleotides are TGTGCCAGCAGTGTTCGCGGTGGCCGCGGGACCGGGGAGCTGTTTTTT. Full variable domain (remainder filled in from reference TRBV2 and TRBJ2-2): EPEVTQTPSHQVTQMGQEVILRCVPISNHLYFYWYRQILGQKVEFLVSFYNNEISEKSEIFDDQFSVERPDGSNFTLKIRSTKLEDSAMYFCASSVRGGRGTGELFFGEGSRLTVL.

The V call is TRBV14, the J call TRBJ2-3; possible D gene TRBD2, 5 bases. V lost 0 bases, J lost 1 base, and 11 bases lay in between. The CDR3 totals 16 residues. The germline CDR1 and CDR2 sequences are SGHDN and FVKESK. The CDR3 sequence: CASSQDLMGGTDTQYF. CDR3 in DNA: TGTGCCAGCAGCCAAGATTTGATGGGAGGCACAGATACGCAGTATTTT.

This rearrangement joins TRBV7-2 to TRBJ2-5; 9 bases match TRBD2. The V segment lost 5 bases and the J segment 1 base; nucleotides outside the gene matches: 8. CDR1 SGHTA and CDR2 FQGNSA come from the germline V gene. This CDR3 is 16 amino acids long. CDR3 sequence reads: CASSRSGGIVQETQYF. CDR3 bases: TGTGCCAGCAGCCGTAGCGGGGGTATCGTCCAAGAGACCCAGTACTTC.